This T cell receptor beta chain was documented in a study of T-cell reconstitution after alpha-beta-depleted transplantation in children. Study results and limitations: At day 60, the high TCRbeta diversity found in some patients originated from recipient T cells and thymic progenitors that had survived. When one year had passed after transplant, most T-cell counts and diversity came from newly produced T cells.

The table lists this clonotype with many counts. Its target is unknown. The authors prepared the TCRbeta library with unique molecular identifiers. One entry per CDR3 protein results from TCRdb running MiXCR on the PCR reads. The sample lists approximately 490,000 distinct CDR3 sequences; roughly a tenth were seen once. This CDR3 is 20 amino acids long. Trimming took 1 base from V and 0 from J; bases not matched to a gene: 13. Germline V gene lookup returns CDR1 LGHDT and CDR2 YNNKEL (reference sequence). The rearrangement joins TRBV3-1 to TRBJ1-1; TRBD1 matches at 11 bases. The clonotype comes from a child aged 2-15 years with inherited bone marrow failure, due to receive a stem cell transplant. This sample comprised PBMCs, obtained before TCRalphabeta/CD19-depleted stem cell transplant. The CDR3 region is CASSQAGPGTGGKMNTEAFF. The DNA of the CDR3 is TGTGCCAGCAGCCAAGCGGGCCCCGGGACAGGGGGTAAGATGAACACTGAAGCTTTCTTT.